These 12 T cell receptor beta chains were sequenced from one sample in a study of blood T cell repertoires in COVID-19 (dated by TCRdb to 2020 to 2021). The protocol used for the library was the immunoSEQ multiplex PCR assay. Not all clones reach the TCRdb copy of this immuneACCESS table, which keeps in-frame sequences only. Checked studies attribute under half of the gap to unresolved V genes and leave the rest unexplained. Recorded for this sample are some 220,000 clones; about four fifths of them occurred a single time. 3% of the sample lies in the top ten. Input material: peripheral blood. The receptors stem from a woman under 40 who had recovered from COVID-19.

The rearrangement joins TRBV5-1 to TRBJ2-7; 8 bases map to TRBD1. This CDR3 contains 15 residues. The germline V gene encodes CDR1 SGHRS and CDR2 YFSETQ. The V gene end was trimmed by 0 bases and the J gene end by 3 bases; junction bases not matched to a gene: 5. The CDR3 protein is CASSLGGQGDYEQYF. The CDR3 region has the DNA TGCGCCAGCAGCTTGGGTGGACAGGGAGACTACGAGCAGTACTTC.

The V gene is TRBV27, the J gene TRBJ2-5, with D perhaps matching TRBD1 (5 bases). Trimming pared 5 bases from V and 5 bases from J, leaving 24 bases between. The CDR3 totals 17 residues. Germline CDR1 and CDR2: MNHEY and SMNVEV (reference sequence). The DNA of the CDR3 is TGTGCCAGCAGTCCGTGGGTACCACAGGTAGGGGTGGAGACCCAGTACTTC. As protein: CASSPWVPQVGVETQYF.

The V call is TRBV7-3, the J call TRBJ2-3, with 9 bases identical to TRBD1. This CDR3 has 19 amino acids. Looked up from germline, CDR1 is SGHTA and CDR2 is FQGTGA. Germline trimming cut 2 bases from V and 2 bases from J; bases unmatched to any gene: 14. The CDR3 reads CASSLLARSWDRATDTQYF. For the CDR3, the DNA is TGTGCCAGCAGCTTATTAGCTAGGTCGTGGGACAGGGCCACAGATACGCAGTATTTT.

This chain links TRBV2 with TRBJ2-1, with 14 bases lining up with TRBD2. The CDR3 is 17 amino acids. Germline V lookup: CDR1 SNHLY, CDR2 FYNNEI. Trimming took 7 bases from V and 4 from J; bases not matched to a gene: 9. CDR3 loop: CASTLGLAGEGYNEQFF. CDR3 nucleotide sequence: TGTGCCAGCACCCTGGGACTAGCGGGAGAGGGGTACAATGAGCAGTTCTTC.

The chain recombines TRBV30 with TRBJ1-5; no firm D call. CDR1 and CDR2 (germline): GTSNPN, SVGIG (reference sequence). This CDR3 has 12 amino acids. Trimming took off 1 base at V and 7 bases at J, with 8 bases between the two ends. CDR3 bases: TGTGCCTGGAGTGCGGGAACCCAGCCCCAGCATTTT. Protein sequence: CAWSAGTQPQHF.

The gene calls are TRBV5-1 and TRBJ2-3; D uncertain. CDR1 and CDR2 (germline): SGHRS, YFSETQ. Trimming cost V 2 bases and J 0 bases, with 7 bases left between them. The CDR3 contains 14 residues. The CDR3 region has the DNA TGCGCCAGCAGCTTAGACAAAAGCACAGATACGCAGTATTTT. Amino acid sequence: CASSLDKSTDTQYF.

V is TRBV11-2 and J is TRBJ2-7, with 10 bases that match TRBD2. CDR3 size: 15 residues. Germline CDR1 SGHAT, CDR2 FQNNGV. The ends lost 0 bases at V and 5 bases at J; junction bases unmatched: 4. The CDR3 here is CASSLDPLAGHEQYF. CDR3 nucleotide sequence: TGTGCCAGCAGCTTAGATCCACTAGCGGGACACGAGCAGTACTTC.

This rearrangement joins TRBV6-2 or TRBV6-3 to TRBJ2-3; 8 bases line up with TRBD2. Trimming at V came to 4 bases and at J to 2 bases, leaving 8 bases not matched to a gene. The V gene's germline CDR1 is MNHEY and CDR2 SVGEGT. The CDR3 covers 16 residues. Here the CDR3 DNA reads TGTGCCAGCAGTTTCCCTATAGCGGGGTACACAGATACGCAGTATTTT. Encoded protein: CASSFPIAGYTDTQYF.

V and J are TRBV10-3 and TRBJ1-3, with D maybe TRBD1 (5 bases). This CDR3 contains 14 residues. Germline-derived CDR1 and CDR2 are ENHRY and SYGVKD. The germline V and J ends were trimmed by 11 bases and 0 bases, with 14 bases remaining between them. CDR3 sequence: CALQKDSSGNTIYF. DNA of the CDR3: TGTGCCTTACAAAAAGACAGCTCTGGAAACACCATATATTTT.

V usage is TRBV28 and J usage is TRBJ1-2; no reliable D call. V lost 4 bases, J lost 5 bases, and 14 bases lay in between. This CDR3 contains 14 residues. CDR1 and CDR2 from the germline V gene are MDHEN and SYDVKM. CDR3 in amino acids: CASSSHRSRYGYTF. The CDR3 nucleotides are TGTGCCAGCAGTTCCCACCGCTCCAGGTATGGCTACACCTTC.

The CDR3 sequence: CASSPQGSYNSPLHF. The CDR3 DNA reads as TGTGCCAGCAGTCCGCAGGGCTCCTATAATTCACCCCTCCACTTT. The V and J genes are TRBV6-5 and TRBJ1-6, with D perhaps matching TRBD1 (5 bases). CDR3 size: 15 residues. V lost 5 bases, J lost 0 bases, and 8 bases lay in between. Germline CDR1 is MNHEY and CDR2 is SVGAGI.

The CDR3 DNA sequence: TGTGCCAGCAGCGTAGGACAGGTTCTCTATGGCTACACCTTC. It codes for CASSVGQVLYGYTF. The V call is TRBV9, the J call TRBJ1-2, with a possible D match to TRBD1 (6 bases). The ends were cut back, 0 bases at V and 4 bases at J, with 10 bases in the middle. This CDR3 has 14 amino acids. Per germline, CDR1 SGDLS and CDR2 YYNGEE. The full variable domain, completed using reference TRBV9 and TRBJ1-2, is DSGVTQTPKHLITATGQRVTLRCSPRSGDLSVYWYQQSLDQGLQFLIQYYNGEERAKGNILERFSAQQFPDLHSELNLSSLELGDSALYFCASSVGQVLYGYTFGSGTRLTVV.